This TCR beta chain emerged from a study of cytomegalovirus exposure and HLA in healthy donors. Study-wide context: The Caucasian-associated ancestry cluster contained 81% of the roughly 390 genotyped donors. Study-level results: Earlier results showed most TCR beta V segments being productive about 87% or about 30% of the time. In a later analysis, V- and J-gene trimming of beta chains associated with a DCLRE1C missense variant, replicated independently.

The CDR3 sequence is 15 residues long. The germline V gene encodes CDR1 WSHSY and CDR2 SAAADI. Trimming pared 2 bases from V and 3 bases from J, leaving 11 bases between. The donors (healthy individuals) were bone marrow donors. With 60 Vbeta and 13 Jbeta primers, the PCR was carried out. Clones were sequenced by immunoSEQ multiplex PCR, and TCRdb holds only the in-frame ones, with some missing. The clone table shows under 200,000 clones, with the ten largest holding 6.5%. Comments on this clone: Its antigen is as yet unknown.

The chain uses TRBV10-2 and TRBJ1-5, with D possibly matching TRBD1 (5 bases). Sequencing input: PBMCs. The source of this sequence is a man aged 25 to 45 in good health and CMV-seronegative. CDR3 DNA: TGCGCCAGCAGTGAGGAGACAGTTCACAATCAGCCCCAGCATTTT. Its translation is CASSEETVHNQPQHF.